This T cell receptor (beta chain) was observed in a study of molecular identifiers for immune sequencing clone quantification. Study-wide points: Over 99% of effector molecules, yet under 1% of naive-cell molecules, were held by clones above 20 RNA copies. Amid some 1 million naive cells, spiked Jurkat TCR RNA from one cell was reportedly still detectable.

Per germline, CDR1 SQVTM and CDR2 ANQGSEA. The CDR3 spans 15 residues. Trimming took 0 bases from V and 8 from J, leaving 19 bases between them. In regard to this clonotype: Its antigen is still unknown. Given a much more abundant clone one base away, this may be a read error.

The use of previously described methods and listed TCR primers produced the bulk TCR libraries. TCRdb re-derived calls from the PCR reads in MiXCR, one entry per CDR3 protein. Of approximately 670,000 distinct CDR3 sequences listed, roughly 21% are singletons. This receptor was taken from a human donor in good health. Some libraries in this study had Jurkat cell RNA spiked in. V gene TRBV29-1 combines with J gene TRBJ1-2; maybe TRBD1 (5 bases). Sample: naive CD8+ T cells from blood, with Jurkat cell RNA spiked in. As for subset: FACS-sorted CD8+CD4-CCR7+CD45RA+ naive T cells. The CDR3 bases are TGCAGCGTTGAAGACGGGGGGAGGCGGGGGTTCGGCTACACCTTC. Translation gives CSVEDGGRRGFGYTF.